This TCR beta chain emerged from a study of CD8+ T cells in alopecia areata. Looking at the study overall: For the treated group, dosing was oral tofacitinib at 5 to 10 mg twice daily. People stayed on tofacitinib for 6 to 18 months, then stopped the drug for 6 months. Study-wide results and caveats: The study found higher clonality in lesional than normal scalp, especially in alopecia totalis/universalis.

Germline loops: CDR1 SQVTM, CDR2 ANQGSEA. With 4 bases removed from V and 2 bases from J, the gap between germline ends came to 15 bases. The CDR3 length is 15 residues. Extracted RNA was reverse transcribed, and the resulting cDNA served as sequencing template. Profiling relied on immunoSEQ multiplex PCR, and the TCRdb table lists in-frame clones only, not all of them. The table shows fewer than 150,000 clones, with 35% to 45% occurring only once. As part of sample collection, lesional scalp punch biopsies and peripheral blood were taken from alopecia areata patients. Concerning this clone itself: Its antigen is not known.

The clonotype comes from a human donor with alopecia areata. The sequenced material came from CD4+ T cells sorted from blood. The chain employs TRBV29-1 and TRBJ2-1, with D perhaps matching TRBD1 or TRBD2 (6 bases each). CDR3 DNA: TGCAGCGTTGGGGGGCTGGAGGGGCCCTACAATGAGCAGTTCTTC. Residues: CSVGGLEGPYNEQFF.